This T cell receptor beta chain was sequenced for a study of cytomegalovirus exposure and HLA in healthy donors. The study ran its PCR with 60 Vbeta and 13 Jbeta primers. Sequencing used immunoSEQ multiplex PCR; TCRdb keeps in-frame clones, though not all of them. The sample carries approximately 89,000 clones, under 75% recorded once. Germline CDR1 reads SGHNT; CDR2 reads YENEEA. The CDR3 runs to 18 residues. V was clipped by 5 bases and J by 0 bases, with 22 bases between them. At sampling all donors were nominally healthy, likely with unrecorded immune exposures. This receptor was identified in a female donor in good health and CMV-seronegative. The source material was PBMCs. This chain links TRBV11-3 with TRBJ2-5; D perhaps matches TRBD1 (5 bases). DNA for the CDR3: TGTGCCAGCAGCGGGGTTTTGGGGCGAGACATCGACCAAGAGACCCAGTACTTC. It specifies CASSGVLGRDIDQETQYF.